What follows are 32 T cell receptor beta chains derived from one specimen sequenced in a study of cytomegalovirus exposure and HLA in healthy donors (TCRdb year 2017). Receptors were amplified or captured by the immunoSEQ multiplex PCR assay. For the multiplex PCR, a mixture combining 60 forward primers for TCR Vbeta segments and 13 reverse primers for TCR Jbeta segments was used. Here the immuneACCESS table is served through TCRdb, limited to in-frame sequences with V and J called. Missing clones are a known gap in these copies; in checked studies unresolved V genes cover under half, and the rest lacks a known reason. Within this sample are 140,000 or so clones, with approximately 86% of them counted one time only. Of the sample, roughly 0.5% is held by the ten largest clones. Sequenced material: PBMCs. These receptor sequences come from a woman between 35 and 50 years old in good health and CMV-seronegative.

The V and J genes are TRBV5-1 and TRBJ1-1, with TRBD1 matching 8 bases. Germline V lookup: CDR1 SGHRS, CDR2 YFSETQ. The length of the CDR3 is 15 residues. J was trimmed by 1 base and V by 0 bases; bases with no gene match: 2. CDR3 loop: CASSLATGANTEAFF. In DNA, the CDR3 is TGCGCCAGCAGCTTGGCGACAGGGGCGAACACTGAAGCTTTCTTT.

V usage is TRBV28 and J usage is TRBJ1-2, with D tentatively TRBD1 (6 bases). V dropped 4 bases and J dropped 8 bases, with 20 bases sitting between them. CDR3 length: 15 residues. The germline V gene encodes CDR1 MDHEN and CDR2 SYDVKM. CDR3 coding DNA: TGTGCCAGCAGTTCCCGGGGGGCAGGCAGCATCGGCTACACCTTC. It is translated as CASSSRGAGSIGYTF.

V usage is TRBV5-1 and J usage is TRBJ2-7, with a possible D match to TRBD1 (6 bases). With 4 bases removed from V and 3 bases from J, the gap between germline ends came to 14 bases. The V gene's germline CDR1 is SGHRS and CDR2 YFSETQ. The CDR3 covers 14 residues. The CDR3 reads CASSVTGGGYEQYF. In DNA, the CDR3 is TGCGCCAGCAGCGTGACAGGCGGCGGCTACGAGCAGTACTTC.

V and J are TRBV5-4 and TRBJ2-2; TRBD1 matches 7 bases. Per germline, CDR1 SGHNT and CDR2 YYREEE (reference sequence). The J segment lost 4 bases and the V segment lost 0 bases, leaving 6 bases of the junction unmatched. The CDR3 is 16 residues long. CDR3 bases: TGTGCCAGCAGCTTGGGGAGGACAGGACCCACCGGGGAGCTGTTTTTT. Protein product: CASSLGRTGPTGELFF.

The rearrangement joins TRBV30 to TRBJ2-7; TRBD2 agrees at 7 bases. Germline CDR1 is GTSNPN and CDR2 is SVGIG (reference sequence). The CDR3 is made up of 12 amino acids. The junction had 0 bases not matched to a gene; V was cut back by 1 base and J by 3 bases. The CDR3 loop reads CAWSASGYEQYF. The CDR3 coding sequence is TGTGCCTGGAGTGCTAGCGGCTACGAGCAGTACTTC.

This rearrangement joins TRBV5-4 to TRBJ1-1, with D unresolved. Germline CDR1 SGHNT, CDR2 YYREEE (reference sequence). CDR3 length: 13 amino acids. Trimming stripped 2 bases from V and 4 bases from J, with 9 bases between. CDR3 sequence: CASSFGLFTEAFF. The CDR3 bases are TGTGCCAGCAGCTTCGGGTTATTCACTGAAGCTTTCTTT.

The rearrangement uses TRBV6-5 and TRBJ1-2, with 8 bases that match TRBD1. This CDR3 spans 13 amino acids. The germline gives CDR1 MNHEY, CDR2 SVGAGI. V lost 5 bases and J lost 6; bases outside the gene matches: 5. The CDR3 coding sequence is TGTGCCAGCAGTGACAGGGGAGGTGATGGCTACACCTTC. Translating it yields CASSDRGGDGYTF.

The V call is TRBV5-6, the J call TRBJ1-5, with D possibly being TRBD1 (6 bases). Looked up from germline, CDR1 is SGHDT and CDR2 is YYEEEE. Trimming took off 0 bases at V and 5 bases at J, with 12 bases between the two ends. The CDR3 has 15 amino acids. The DNA for the CDR3 is TGTGCCAGCAGCTTGGGACAGGCAGTCGATCAGCCCCAGCATTTT. Its protein product is CASSLGQAVDQPQHF.

The rearrangement uses TRBV19 and TRBJ2-3, with TRBD1 identical over 7 bases. Germline CDR1 is LNHDA and CDR2 is SQIVND (reference sequence). With V trimmed by 5 bases and J by 6 bases, 11 bases remained unmatched. CDR3 size: 15 residues. CDR3 amino acids: CASSARQGTPDTQYF. The CDR3 nucleotides are TGTGCCAGTAGTGCCAGACAGGGTACCCCCGATACGCAGTATTTT.

The chain links TRBV19 to TRBJ2-2, with TRBD1 matching over 7 bases. The CDR3 length is 17 residues. The germline V gene encodes CDR1 LNHDA and CDR2 SQIVND (reference sequence). The ends lost 4 bases at V and 2 bases at J; junction bases unmatched: 10. In nucleotides, the CDR3 is TGTGCCAGTAGTACGCGGGCAGGGGGACCTAACACCGGGGAGCTGTTTTTT. Encoded protein: CASSTRAGGPNTGELFF.

The chain combines TRBV11-3 with TRBJ2-2; no firm D call. Trimming cost V 7 bases and J 1 base, with 16 bases left between them. The CDR3 consists of 16 residues. From germline, CDR1 is SGHNT and CDR2 YENEEA. CDR3 sequence (DNA): TGTGCCAGCACCGAAAGCCCGCACTTGAACACCGGGGAGCTGTTTTTT. This codes for CASTESPHLNTGELFF.

A single count supports this clone. The chain joins TRBV6-5 to TRBJ2-7; 11 nucleotides match TRBD1. The CDR3 spans 15 residues. Germline values: CDR1 MNHEY, CDR2 SVGAGI. Trimming removed 6 bases from V and 2 bases from J; junction bases left unmatched: 6. The CDR3 loop reads CASSLGQGVPYEQYF. The CDR3 coding sequence is TGTGCCAGCAGCCTGGGACAGGGGGTGCCCTACGAGCAGTACTTC.

This clone was counted a few times. The genes are TRBV27 and TRBJ2-1; the D gene is possibly TRBD2 (6 bases). The CDR3 has 13 residues. From germline, CDR1 is MNHEY and CDR2 SMNVEV (reference sequence). Trimming left V 3 bases short and J 15 bases short, with 18 bases between. The DNA of the CDR3 is TGTGCCAGCAGTTTGTGGGGGGACCAGCGGTGGTTCTTC. Translating it yields CASSLWGDQRWFF.

This chain connects TRBV7-8 to TRBJ2-2, with a weak D call TRBD2 (5 bases). The germline CDR1 and CDR2 sequences are SGHVS and FQNEAQ. V dropped 0 bases and J dropped 5 bases, with 10 bases sitting between them. There are 15 residues in the CDR3. For the CDR3, the DNA is TGTGCCAGCAGCTTAGCGTTAGCGCTGACCGGGGAGCTGTTTTTT. Translated: CASSLALALTGELFF. Full variable domain (rest looked up from reference TRBV7-8 and TRBJ2-2): GAGVSQSPRYKVAKRGQDVALRCDPISGHVSLFWYQQALGQGPEFLTYFQNEAQLDKSGLPSDRFFAERPEGSVSTLKIQRTQQEDSAVYLCASSLALALTGELFFGEGSRLTVL.

This chain joins TRBV27 and TRBJ2-7; possible D gene TRBD1, 6 bases. This CDR3 comprises 14 residues. Germline CDR1 MNHEY, CDR2 SMNVEV (reference sequence). The ends were cut back, 5 bases at V and 3 bases at J, with 14 bases in the middle. The CDR3 spells CASSTHRAFYEQYF. The CDR3 bases are TGTGCCAGCAGTACCCACAGGGCTTTCTACGAGCAGTACTTC.

The V and J genes are TRBV7-2 and TRBJ2-1; TRBD2 matches at 13 bases. The junction had 12 bases not matched to a gene; V was cut back by 5 bases and J by 8 bases. The CDR3 runs to 17 residues. CDR1 SGHTA and CDR2 FQGNSA come from the germline V gene. CDR3 in DNA: TGTGCCAGCAGCAGGACTAGCGGGAGCGGGTCCCCATATGAGCAGTTCTTC. It specifies CASSRTSGSGSPYEQFF.

The chain has TRBV7-8 and TRBJ1-3; D uncertain. Germline V gene data show CDR1 as SGHVS and CDR2 as FQNEAQ. V lost 5 bases and J 5 bases, leaving 16 bases between the germline ends. The CDR3 sequence is 15 residues long. CDR3: CASSREGGGRNTIYF. The CDR3 DNA is TGTGCCAGCAGCAGGGAGGGTGGCGGTCGAAACACCATATATTTT.

The chain employs TRBV13 and TRBJ2-5; TRBD2 is a possible D gene (6 bases). The CDR3 runs 17 residues. Germline CDR1 and CDR2: PRHDT and FYEKMQ (reference sequence). Trimming removed 4 bases from V and 1 base from J, with 19 bases in between. The CDR3 bases are TGTGCCAGCAGCTCCGAGACCCCGCTAGCGCTCCAAGAGACCCAGTACTTC. Protein product: CASSSETPLALQETQYF.

A few counts support this clone. The chain joins TRBV6-5 to TRBJ2-7, with 7 positions matching TRBD1. The CDR3 loop spans 13 amino acids. Germline values: CDR1 MNHEY, CDR2 SVGAGI. The DNA for the CDR3 is TGTGGCACCCGTCGGGACAGCTTCCACGAGCAGTACTTC. This codes for CGTRRDSFHEQYF.

This chain joins TRBV6-1 and TRBJ2-1, with TRBD2 identical over 8 bases. Germline V gene sequence: CDR1 MNHNS, CDR2 SASEGT. The CDR3 has 15 amino acids. V trimming: 8 bases; J trimming: 0 bases; junction bases outside the gene matches: 6. For the CDR3, the DNA is TGTGCCAGCTACACCGGGACTAGCTCCTACAATGAGCAGTTCTTC. It codes for CASYTGTSSYNEQFF.

This chain links TRBV2 with TRBJ2-1; D is perhaps TRBD2 (5 bases). Germline lookup yields CDR1 SNHLY and CDR2 FYNNEI. Trimming pared 8 bases from V and 5 bases from J, leaving 7 bases between. The CDR3 runs to 11 residues. CDR3 DNA sequence: TGTGCCAGCGAGGGTAACAATGAGCAGTTCTTC. Its protein is CASEGNNEQFF.

The genes are TRBV25-1 and TRBJ2-3, with TRBD2 matching over 7 bases. Germline V gene lookup returns CDR1 MGHDK and CDR2 SYGVNS. The CDR3 runs to 16 residues. V dropped 1 base and J dropped 1; count of bases not matched to a gene: 5. CDR3 region: CASSELGEGRTDTQYF. CDR3 nucleotides: TGTGCCAGCAGTGAATTGGGGGAGGGCCGCACAGATACGCAGTATTTT.

J is TRBJ2-5 and V is TRBV11-2; D is uncertain. The length of the CDR3 is 14 residues. V lost 5 bases and J lost 1, with 11 bases in between. The germline gives CDR1 SGHAT, CDR2 FQNNGV. The CDR3 here is CASSILGVQETQYF. As DNA, the CDR3 is TGTGCCAGCAGCATCCTGGGCGTCCAAGAGACCCAGTACTTC. Drawing the rest from reference TRBV11-2 and TRBJ2-5, the complete variable domain is EAGVAQSPRYKIIEKRQSVAFWCNPISGHATLYWYQQILGQGPKLLIQFQNNGVVDDSQLPKDRFSAERLKGVDSTLKIQPAKLEDSAVYLCASSILGVQETQYFGPGTRLLVL.

The chain employs TRBV5-1 and TRBJ2-3, with 10 bases fitting TRBD2. The CDR3 runs to 15 residues. In germline, CDR1 is SGHRS, CDR2 YFSETQ. Trimming at V came to 4 bases and at J to 3 bases, leaving 5 bases not matched to a gene. In nucleotides, the CDR3 is TGCGCCAGCAGCCCAGCGGGAGGGGCAACAGATACGCAGTATTTT. Protein sequence: CASSPAGGATDTQYF. The full variable domain, completed using reference TRBV5-1 and TRBJ2-3, is KAGVTQTPRYLIKTRGQQVTLSCSPISGHRSVSWYQQTPGQGLQFLFEYFSETQRNKGNFPGRFSGRQFSNSRSEMNVSTLELGDSALYLCASSPAGGATDTQYFGPGTRLTVL.

This clone has only a few counts. The chain combines TRBV27 with TRBJ2-7, with TRBD2 identical over 11 bases. The CDR3 runs 14 residues. Germline V gene sequence: CDR1 MNHEY, CDR2 SMNVEV (reference sequence). Trimming removed 5 bases from V and 1 base from J; junction bases left unmatched: 1. CDR3 loop: CASSGTSGSYEQYF. The CDR3 DNA follows: TGTGCCAGCAGTGGGACTAGCGGTTCCTACGAGCAGTACTTC.

J is TRBJ1-3 and V is TRBV15; a weak D match, TRBD1 (5 bases). The CDR3 consists of 15 residues. V dropped 0 bases and J dropped 1 base, with 7 bases sitting between them. Germline loops: CDR1 LNHNV, CDR2 YYDKDF (reference sequence). As DNA, the CDR3 is TGTGCCACCAGCAGAGATAGGGGTTCTGGAAACACCATATATTTT. It yields the protein CATSRDRGSGNTIYF.

This clone was observed a few times. This rearrangement joins TRBV5-1 to TRBJ2-3; D remains unclear. V was cut by 0 bases and J by 2 bases, with 10 bases left in between. The germline CDR1 and CDR2 sequences are SGHRS and YFSETQ. This CDR3 has 15 residues. The CDR3 sequence: CASSLAPLDTDTQYF. As DNA, the CDR3 is TGCGCCAGCAGCTTGGCTCCATTAGACACAGATACGCAGTATTTT.

V gene TRBV25-1 combines with J gene TRBJ1-1; D is undetermined. Germline V gene lookup returns CDR1 MGHDK and CDR2 SYGVNS. Trimming took off 4 bases at V and 6 bases at J, with 9 bases between the two ends. The CDR3 runs 12 residues. CDR3 coding DNA: TGTGCCAGCAGTGTAGCGTCGTCTGAAGCTTTCTTT. It is translated as CASSVASSEAFF.

This clone was seen a few times. The chain links TRBV9 to TRBJ1-2, with TRBD1 matching over 9 bases. The CDR3 sequence is 14 residues long. Losses at the gene ends were 2 bases for V and 2 bases for J; bases not matched to a gene: 1. Germline V gene data show CDR1 as SGDLS and CDR2 as YYNGEE. The CDR3 loop is CASSVGTGNYGYTF. In nucleotides, the CDR3 is TGTGCCAGCAGCGTCGGGACAGGGAACTATGGCTACACCTTC.

This chain links TRBV27 with TRBJ2-1, with 7 bases fitting TRBD2. This CDR3 region has 14 residues. Germline CDR1 and CDR2: MNHEY and SMNVEV (reference sequence). Trimming cost V 0 bases and J 6 bases; bases outside gene matches: 2. CDR3 sequence reads: CASSLSGTINEQFF. Written as DNA, the CDR3 is TGTGCCAGCAGTTTATCAGGGACTATCAATGAGCAGTTCTTC.

The V call is TRBV5-1, the J call TRBJ2-7; unclear D gene. V was cut by 0 bases and J by 4 bases, with 8 bases left in between. From germline, CDR1 is SGHRS and CDR2 YFSETQ. CDR3 length: 13 residues. The DNA for the CDR3 is TGCGCCAGCAGCTTGGATACGCAGTACGAGCAGTACTTC. Translating gives CASSLDTQYEQYF. Based on the CDR3 plus reference TRBV5-1 and TRBJ2-7, the full variable domain is KAGVTQTPRYLIKTRGQQVTLSCSPISGHRSVSWYQQTPGQGLQFLFEYFSETQRNKGNFPGRFSGRQFSNSRSEMNVSTLELGDSALYLCASSLDTQYEQYFGPGTRLTVT.

V is TRBV25-1 and J is TRBJ1-3; D remains ambiguous. The V gene lost 4 bases and the J gene lost 2 bases, with 6 bases spanning the gap. There are 13 residues in the CDR3. The germline V gene encodes CDR1 MGHDK and CDR2 SYGVNS. CDR3 sequence: CASSVGAGNTIYF. CDR3 nucleotides: TGTGCCAGCAGTGTCGGGGCTGGAAACACCATATATTTT.